Detailed here is one T cell receptor (beta chain). The data derive from a study of shared T cell receptors in the human thymus. Libraries were prepared by immunoSEQ multiplex PCR; TCRdb keeps only in-frame clonotypes and omits some of them. The sample has some 700,000 clones, approximately 85% seen once; the top ten hold 0.008% to 0.011%. V dropped 6 bases and J dropped 8; count of bases not matched to a gene: 12. In germline, CDR1 is SGHRS, CDR2 YFSETQ. The CDR3 contains 14 residues. This sample was shared with a second study, whose subject was human thymus T cells.

The TCR comes from a girl under two years old with a congenital heart defect. The chain couples TRBV5-1 to TRBJ1-1; TRBD1 agrees at 8 bases. The sample taken for sequencing was thymocytes. The CDR3 bases are TGCGCCAGCACCAATAGGGACAGGAATGAGGAAGCTTTCTTT. This encodes CASTNRDRNEEAFF.